This is a list of T cell receptor beta chains from one sample in a study of cytomegalovirus exposure and HLA in healthy donors. Profiling relied on immunoSEQ multiplex PCR, and the TCRdb table lists in-frame clones only, not all of them. The sample has 150,000 or so clones, roughly 80% seen once. Sequencing was carried out using PBMCs. The receptors stem from a man aged 35-49 years in good health and CMV-seropositive. CDR3s include the opening cysteine and the closing phenylalanine or tryptophan. The D gene is left open where the match is weak. Clone size, where shown, is once, few, many, or a class for clones that have expanded.

size	V	D	J	CDR3	DNA
-	TRBV2	-	TRBJ1-2	CASSSRGSGYTF	TGTGCCAGCAGTTCCAGGGGCTCCGGCTACACCTTC
-	TRBV6-6	-	TRBJ2-7	CASSYSTRTGQIEQYF	TGTGCCAGCAGTTACTCTACTCGTACCGGACAGATCGAGCAGTACTTC
-	TRBV19	TRBD1	TRBJ2-1	CASSMLGDRGSYNEQFF	TGTGCCAGTAGTATGTTGGGGGACAGGGGCTCCTACAATGAGCAGTTCTTC
-	TRBV29-1	TRBD1	TRBJ2-3	CSVGGTGWTDTQYF	TGCAGCGTCGGCGGGACAGGGTGGACAGATACGCAGTATTTT
-	TRBV7-3	TRBD2	TRBJ2-1	CASAPRASGNHEQFF	TGTGCCAGCGCCCCCAGGGCTAGCGGGAATCATGAGCAGTTCTTC
-	TRBV18	TRBD1	TRBJ1-1	CASSPTGGIEAFF	TGTGCCAGCTCACCAACAGGGGGCATTGAAGCTTTCTTT
-	TRBV7-3	TRBD2	TRBJ2-2	CASSSLAAPAGELFF	TGTGCCAGCAGCTCACTAGCGGCCCCAGCCGGGGAGCTGTTTTTT
few	TRBV6-6	-	TRBJ1-2	CASSERGTVTF	TGTGCCAGCAGTGAGAGGGGGACGGTCACCTTC
-	TRBV7-3	-	TRBJ2-6	CASSLGGTINSGANVLTF	TGTGCCAGCAGCTTAGGCGGCACTATCAACTCTGGGGCCAACGTCCTGACTTTC
-	TRBV6-1	TRBD2	TRBJ2-7	CASSLREGVYEQYF	TGTGCCAGCAGCCTCAGGGAGGGAGTGTACGAGCAGTACTTC
-	TRBV11-2	-	TRBJ2-5	CASSLTSGLQETQYF	TGTGCCAGCAGCTTAACCAGCGGGTTACAAGAGACCCAGTACTTC
-	TRBV5-1	-	TRBJ1-3	CASSLIGMAGNTIYF	TGCGCCAGCAGCTTGATCGGGATGGCTGGAAACACCATATATTTT
-	TRBV18	-	TRBJ1-3	CASSPEAQGNTIYF	TGTGCCAGCTCACCGGAGGCTCAAGGAAACACCATATATTTT
-	TRBV7-9	TRBD2	TRBJ2-7	CASSASSGLAGGYHEQYF	TGTGCCAGCAGCGCATCCTCGGGACTAGCGGGAGGCTACCACGAGCAGTACTTC
once	TRBV5-1	TRBD1	TRBJ2-3	CASSWDHRGRTDTQYF	TGCGCCAGCAGCTGGGACCACAGGGGTCGGACAGATACGCAGTATTTT
-	TRBV5-1	-	TRBJ2-2	CASSLVPGRATGELFF	TGCGCCAGCAGCTTGGTACCCGGCAGGGCCACCGGGGAGCTGTTTTTT
-	TRBV27	-	TRBJ2-7	CASSFRAEAGRYF	TGTGCCAGCAGTTTCCGCGCCGAAGCAGGGCGTTACTTC
-	TRBV18	TRBD2	TRBJ2-3	CASSPVGSGTPTDTQYF	TGTGCCAGCTCACCAGTTGGTAGCGGGACCCCCACAGATACGCAGTATTTT
-	TRBV5-6	-	TRBJ2-2	CASSLIDTGELFF	TGTGCCAGCAGCTTGATAGACACCGGGGAGCTGTTTTTT
-	TRBV5-4	-	TRBJ1-1	CASSLGGGAGPREAFF	TGTGCCAGCAGCTTGGGGGGGGGAGCAGGCCCCCGTGAAGCTTTCTTT
-	TRBV9	TRBD2	TRBJ2-1	CASSTGHTTSGAYNEQFF	TGTGCCAGCAGCACGGGACACACAACTAGCGGAGCCTACAATGAGCAGTTCTTC
-	TRBV7-9	-	TRBJ1-2	CASSFEQEGRGYTF	TGTGCCAGCAGCTTTGAACAGGAGGGCAGGGGCTACACCTTC
-	TRBV28	-	TRBJ1-5	CASSLSDQPQHF	TGTGCCAGCAGTTTAAGCGATCAGCCCCAGCATTTT
-	TRBV28	-	TRBJ1-2	CASGGGLAYGYTF	TGTGCCAGCGGGGGGGGCCTTGCCTATGGCTACACCTTC
-	TRBV2	-	TRBJ1-5	CASRGGLPYQPQHF	TGTGCCAGCAGGGGGGGTTTGCCCTATCAGCCCCAGCATTTT
-	TRBV29-1	-	TRBJ2-5	CSVEVVEETQYF	TGCAGCGTTGAAGTAGTCGAAGAGACCCAGTACTTC
-	TRBV7-9	TRBD2	TRBJ2-3	CASSSLPAGGPDTQYF	TGTGCCAGCAGTTCTCTGCCAGCGGGAGGCCCAGATACGCAGTATTTT
-	TRBV7-2	-	TRBJ2-7	CASSLSAGLSYEQYF	TGTGCCAGCAGCTTATCGGCGGGCCTCTCCTACGAGCAGTACTTC